The rows below give T cell receptor beta chains drawn from one sample of a study of blood T cell repertoires in COVID-19. Libraries were prepared by immunoSEQ multiplex PCR; TCRdb keeps only in-frame clonotypes and omits some of them. The sample carries some 66,000 clones, roughly 82% recorded once. The sequenced sample consisted of peripheral blood. Receptors originate from a man in his 60s with acute or convalescent COVID-19. Each CDR3 is given with its conserved first and last residue. Fields, in order: D gene, J gene, V gene, clone size, CDR3 protein, CDR3 DNA. A D gene is named only where the DNA matches it firmly. Clone size, where shown, is once, few, many, or a class for clones that have expanded.

>-|TRBJ1-6|TRBV30|once
CAWKPSSYNSPLHF
TGTGCCTGGAAACCGAGCTCCTATAATTCACCCCTCCACTTT
>-|TRBJ2-2|TRBV20-1|-
CSASGKTGKAGELFF
TGCAGTGCTAGTGGAAAAACAGGGAAGGCCGGGGAGCTGTTTTTT
>TRBD1|TRBJ2-1|TRBV5-4|-
CASSLGDRGRNEQFF
TGTGCCAGCAGCTTGGGGGACAGGGGACGAAATGAGCAGTTCTTC
>-|TRBJ2-1|TRBV19|-
CASSPTSLPYNEQFF
TGTGCCAGTAGTCCTACTAGCCTCCCCTACAATGAGCAGTTCTTC
>TRBD2|TRBJ2-5|TRBV7-7|once
CASSQGTSERETQYF
TGTGCCAGCAGCCAGGGGACTAGTGAGCGAGAGACCCAGTACTTC
>-|TRBJ1-1|TRBV4-3|-
CASSQDLSVFSGVNTEAFF
TGCGCCAGCAGCCAAGACCTGTCCGTCTTCAGCGGAGTGAACACTGAAGCTTTCTTT
>TRBD1|TRBJ1-1|TRBV7-2|-
CASSQGAPGTEAFF
TGTGCCAGCAGCCAGGGGGCGCCGGGCACTGAAGCTTTCTTT
>TRBD2|TRBJ2-1|TRBV7-6|-
CASSPSGGVVDNEQFF
TGTGCCAGCAGCCCGAGCGGGGGGGTAGTTGACAATGAGCAGTTCTTC
>TRBD1|TRBJ1-4|TRBV27|-
CASRGDRGSATNEKLFF
TGTGCCAGCAGGGGCGACAGGGGATCGGCAACTAATGAAAAACTGTTTTTT
>-|TRBJ1-2|TRBV19|-
CASSPRTGYGYTF
TGTGCCAGTAGTCCGCGGACTGGGTATGGCTACACCTTC
>TRBD1|TRBJ2-1|TRBV6-5|-
CASSLQGASAEQFF
TGTGCCAGCAGTCTACAGGGGGCGAGCGCTGAGCAGTTCTTC
>-|TRBJ2-3|TRBV19|-
CASSIDQAQSTDTQYF
TGTGCCAGTAGTATAGATCAGGCCCAGAGCACAGATACGCAGTATTTT
>-|TRBJ1-1|TRBV11-2|-
CASSLLPRQNARITEAFF
TGTGCCAGCAGCTTACTGCCCAGACAAAACGCTCGTATCACTGAAGCTTTCTTT
>-|TRBJ2-2|TRBV4-3|-
CASSQPGGGGTGELFF
TGCGCCAGCAGCCAACCTGGGGGGGGCGGCACCGGGGAGCTGTTTTTT
>-|TRBJ2-3|TRBV7-9|-
CASSLRGQGTDTQYF
TGTGCCAGCAGCCTTAGAGGGCAGGGCACAGATACGCAGTATTTT
>-|TRBJ2-3|TRBV7-8|-
CASSLSLLTSTDTQYF
TGTGCCAGCAGCCTCTCACTCCTCACTAGCACAGATACGCAGTATTTT
>TRBD1|TRBJ1-4|TRBV5-1|-
CASSVGTGLEKLFF
TGCGCCAGCAGCGTCGGGACAGGTCTGGAAAAACTGTTTTTT
>TRBD2|TRBJ2-6|TRBV9|-
CASSSRTSGGANSGANVLTF
TGTGCCAGCAGCTCACGGACTAGCGGGGGGGCAAACTCTGGGGCCAACGTCCTGACTTTC
>-|TRBJ1-5|TRBV28|-
CASSWGQVINQPQHF
TGTGCCAGCAGTTGGGGCCAGGTGATCAATCAGCCCCAGCATTTT
>TRBD1|TRBJ2-1|TRBV11-3|-
CASSLFGTGVTNSYNEQFF
TGTGCCAGCAGCTTATTTGGGACAGGGGTGACAAACTCCTACAATGAGCAGTTCTTC
>TRBD2|TRBJ2-5|TRBV19|-
CASSIEGGGGQETQYF
TGTGCCAGTAGTATAGAAGGCGGGGGGGGCCAAGAGACCCAGTACTTC
>-|TRBJ2-3|TRBV24-1|-
CATALGGQGRTDTQYF
TGTGCCACCGCTTTGGGCGGGCAGGGGCGGACAGATACGCAGTATTTT
>TRBD1|TRBJ2-7|TRBV12-5|few
CASGRQGSYEQYF
TGTGCTAGTGGCCGACAGGGCTCCTACGAGCAGTACTTC
>-|TRBJ2-3|TRBV9|once
CASSVGGLYDTQYF
TGTGCCAGCAGCGTGGGGGGGCTGTATGATACGCAGTATTTT
>TRBD1|TRBJ2-7|TRBV19|once
CASSQEPQGIGEQYF
TGTGCCAGTAGTCAAGAACCACAGGGGATCGGCGAGCAGTACTTC
>TRBD1|TRBJ1-2|TRBV12-3/TRBV12-4|-
CASSPRTGTYSF
TGTGCCAGCAGTCCCCGGACAGGGACCTACAGCTTC
>-|TRBJ1-1|TRBV6-4|-
CASRITANTEAFF
TGTGCCAGCAGAATAACAGCGAACACTGAAGCTTTCTTT
>-|TRBJ1-3|TRBV20-1|-
CSVFSGNTIYF
TGCAGTGTATTCAGTGGAAACACCATATATTTT
>-|TRBJ2-2|TRBV18|-
CASSPRLVDTGELFF
TGTGCCAGCTCACCTAGACTAGTTGACACCGGGGAGCTGTTTTTT
>-|TRBJ1-1|TRBV4-3|-
CASSQSTGWGTEAFF
TGCGCCAGCAGCCAATCTACAGGGTGGGGCACTGAAGCTTTCTTT
>-|TRBJ1-2|TRBV4-3|-
CASSQDNINYGYTF
TGCGCCAGCAGCCAAGATAATATTAACTATGGCTACACCTTC
>TRBD1|TRBJ2-5|TRBV4-1|-
CASSQGTGGEETQYF
TGCGCCAGCAGCCAAGGGACAGGGGGCGAAGAGACCCAGTACTTC
>-|TRBJ1-1|TRBV11-3|once
CASSLLIGGGDTEAFF
TGTGCCAGCAGCTTATTGATTGGCGGGGGCGACACTGAAGCTTTCTTT
>-|TRBJ1-2|TRBV6-4|once
CASKKEGFGYGYTF
TGTGCCAGCAAGAAGGAGGGGTTTGGCTATGGCTACACCTTC
>TRBD1|TRBJ2-5|TRBV19|-
CASSIRLWGTAQETQYF
TGTGCCAGTAGTATCAGACTCTGGGGGACAGCACAAGAGACCCAGTACTTC
>TRBD1|TRBJ2-2|TRBV5-4|-
CASSLGQGMGGELFF
TGTGCCAGCAGCTTAGGACAGGGGATGGGCGGGGAGCTGTTTTTT
>TRBD1|TRBJ1-4|TRBV24-1|few
CATSDPKEGTGVGHNEKLFF
TGTGCCACCAGTGATCCGAAGGAGGGGACAGGGGTCGGACATAATGAAAAACTGTTTTTT
>-|TRBJ1-5|TRBV3-1/TRBV3-2|-
CASSLGTAGQPQHF
TGTGCCAGCAGCTTGGGCACCGCGGGTCAGCCCCAGCATTTT
>-|TRBJ2-2|TRBV6-2/TRBV6-3|-
CASSFTIWTAVNTGELFF
TGTGCCAGCAGTTTCACGATATGGACAGCGGTTAACACCGGGGAGCTGTTTTTT
>TRBD1|TRBJ1-2|TRBV6-1|once
CASSVRQGNYGYTF
TGTGCCAGCAGCGTAAGACAGGGCAACTATGGCTACACCTTC
>-|TRBJ2-5|TRBV2|-
CASMQVAQETQYF
TGTGCCAGCATGCAAGTGGCTCAAGAGACCCAGTACTTC